Presented here are 24 T cell receptor beta chains from one specimen sequenced in a study of cytomegalovirus exposure and HLA in healthy donors. The PCR employed 60 Vbeta primers together with 13 Jbeta primers. Here immunoSEQ multiplex PCR was the method, and the copy in TCRdb shows in-frame clones only, minus some. The sample lists roughly 100,000 clones, over 70% occurring once. The sample comprised PBMCs. Receptors originate from a boy aged 10-17 years in good health and CMV-seronegative.

This rearrangement joins TRBV15 to TRBJ2-3; 8 bases line up with TRBD2. Per germline, CDR1 LNHNV and CDR2 YYDKDF (reference sequence). The junction had 0 bases not matched to a gene; V was cut back by 0 bases and J by 1 base. There are 15 residues in the CDR3. CDR3: CATSRERGGTDTQYF. The CDR3, as DNA: TGTGCCACCAGCAGAGAGCGGGGGGGCACAGATACGCAGTATTTT.

V is TRBV6-5 and J is TRBJ1-1; D ambiguous. Germline V CDR1 and CDR2: MNHEY, SVGAGI. The CDR3 length is 15 residues. Trimming stripped 3 bases from V and 2 bases from J, with 13 bases between. The CDR3 protein is CASSYGQVINTEAFF. In DNA form, the CDR3 reads TGTGCCAGCAGTTATGGTCAGGTGATCAACACTGAAGCTTTCTTT.

The chain employs TRBV5-1 and TRBJ2-3, with D perhaps matching TRBD2 (5 bases). This CDR3 has 14 amino acids. Germline CDR1 and CDR2: SGHRS and YFSETQ. V dropped 0 bases and J dropped 5 bases, with 10 bases sitting between them. CDR3 DNA sequence: TGCGCCAGCAGCTTGGGGCGGGCGCAAGATACGCAGTATTTT. Encoded protein: CASSLGRAQDTQYF.

The chain links TRBV5-1 to TRBJ2-3; 8 bases fit TRBD1. CDR1 and CDR2 from the germline V gene are SGHRS and YFSETQ. V was pared by 3 bases and J by 0 bases, with 0 bases of the junction left unmatched. CDR3 size: 14 residues. The CDR3 loop is CASSWTGSTDTQYF. CDR3 sequence (DNA): TGCGCCAGCAGCTGGACAGGGAGCACAGATACGCAGTATTTT.

The genes are TRBV15 and TRBJ2-1; D is possibly TRBD2 (6 bases). CDR1 and CDR2 (germline): LNHNV, YYDKDF (reference sequence). The V gene lost 0 bases and the J gene lost 10 bases, with 19 bases spanning the gap. The CDR3 loop spans 16 amino acids. CDR3 loop: CATSRDMGLSTGEQFF. Here the CDR3 DNA reads TGTGCCACCAGCAGAGACATGGGACTCTCGACTGGAGAGCAGTTCTTC.

In nucleotides, the CDR3 is TGTGCCAGCAGTGAGCCCCTCGGACAGGGGGATGGCTACACCTTC. Protein sequence: CASSEPLGQGDGYTF. The chain employs TRBV25-1 and TRBJ1-2; TRBD1 agrees at 10 bases. Germline CDR1 and CDR2: MGHDK and SYGVNS. This CDR3 comprises 15 residues. J lost 6 bases, V lost 3 bases, and 7 bases had no gene match.

The chain employs TRBV5-1 and TRBJ2-3, with D possibly matching TRBD1 (5 bases). The CDR3 has 14 amino acids. V was pared by 4 bases and J by 4 bases, with 13 bases between. Germline V gives CDR1 SGHRS, CDR2 YFSETQ. CDR3 loop: CASSPPGLADTQYF. Here the CDR3 DNA reads TGCGCCAGCAGCCCACCAGGGCTGGCAGATACGCAGTATTTT.

On this clone itself: Other DNA sequences in this sample translate to the same CDR3. The J gene is TRBJ1-1, the V gene TRBV7-9; D remains ambiguous. Germline lookup yields CDR1 SEHNR and CDR2 FQNEAQ (reference sequence). There are 13 residues in the CDR3. V was cut by 5 bases and J by 2 bases, with 9 bases left in between. DNA of the CDR3: TGTGCCAGCAGCCCGACGGGTAACACTGAAGCTTTCTTT. Its protein product is CASSPTGNTEAFF.

V gene TRBV11-3 combines with J gene TRBJ2-7; TRBD2 agrees at 7 bases. Losses at the gene ends were 4 bases for V and 3 bases for J; bases not matched to a gene: 12. This CDR3 spans 16 amino acids. Germline CDR1 and CDR2: SGHNT and YENEEA. CDR3 region: CASSSHGGSPNYEQYF. The DNA of the CDR3 is TGTGCCAGCAGCTCCCACGGGGGGTCGCCAAACTACGAGCAGTACTTC.

The V gene is TRBV2, the J gene TRBJ1-2, with 7 bases aligning to TRBD1. The V and J ends lost 6 bases and 2 bases, in that order; junction bases with no gene match: 6. The CDR3 spans 14 residues. From germline, CDR1 is SNHLY and CDR2 FYNNEI. CDR3 DNA sequence: TGTGCCAGCAGGCGAGGGGGCGTAAACTATGGCTACACCTTC. Translating it yields CASRRGGVNYGYTF.

The chain has TRBV9 and TRBJ2-1; TRBD2 matches 11 bases. Losses at the gene ends were 4 bases for V and 7 bases for J; bases not matched to a gene: 7. The CDR3 runs 15 residues. Per germline, CDR1 SGDLS and CDR2 YYNGEE. The CDR3 coding sequence is TGTGCCAGCAGCCTTGGGACTAGCGGAGGGAATGAGCAGTTCTTC. Translating it yields CASSLGTSGGNEQFF.

V usage is TRBV28 and J usage is TRBJ2-7; D is undetermined. This CDR3 is 13 amino acids long. Germline CDR1 MDHEN, CDR2 SYDVKM. Trimming stripped 4 bases from V and 0 bases from J, with 7 bases between. The DNA of the CDR3 is TGTGCCAGCAGTTCCTGGAGCTCCTACGAGCAGTACTTC. It specifies CASSSWSSYEQYF.

This clone has only a few counts. The rearrangement uses TRBV6-1 and TRBJ2-3; 12 nucleotides align to TRBD2. The V gene's germline CDR1 is MNHNS and CDR2 SASEGT. The CDR3 totals 14 residues. V gave up 4 bases and J gave up 4 bases; unmatched junction bases: 0. The CDR3: CASSGLAGADTQYF. As DNA, the CDR3 is TGTGCCAGCAGTGGACTAGCGGGAGCAGATACGCAGTATTTT.

The genes are TRBV4-1 and TRBJ2-3, with TRBD2 matching 8 bases. The CDR3 extends over 16 amino acids. Germline values: CDR1 MGHRA, CDR2 YSYEKL. J lost 6 bases, V lost 1 base, and 9 bases had no gene match. DNA of the CDR3: TGCGCCAGCAGCCAAGTACTGGCGGGAGGCGGGGATACGCAGTATTTT. It encodes CASSQVLAGGGDTQYF.

The rearrangement joins TRBV10-1 to TRBJ2-7, with 13 bases aligning to TRBD2. Germline trimming cut 11 bases from V and 3 bases from J; bases unmatched to any gene: 4. Germline values: CDR1 WNHNN, CDR2 SYGVQD (reference sequence). This CDR3 is 13 amino acids long. In nucleotides, the CDR3 is TGCGCCGGGACTAGCGGGGTTATCTACGAGCAGTACTTC. Translating gives CAGTSGVIYEQYF.

The chain is built from TRBV5-1 and TRBJ2-7; D may be TRBD1 (6 bases). V was trimmed by 4 bases and J by 3 bases, leaving 17 bases between them. The CDR3 totals 15 residues. In germline, CDR1 is SGHRS, CDR2 YFSETQ. The CDR3 nucleotides are TGCGCCAGCAGCCACGGGACAAATCAGGGCTACGAGCAGTACTTC. It is translated as CASSHGTNQGYEQYF.

The chain combines TRBV5-1 with TRBJ2-5; D remains unclear. The CDR3 totals 12 residues. Germline CDR1 is SGHRS and CDR2 is YFSETQ. V shed 2 bases and J shed 3 bases, with 5 bases lying between them. Here the CDR3 reads CASSFAEETQYF. The CDR3 DNA follows: TGCGCCAGCAGCTTCGCGGAAGAGACCCAGTACTTC.

This clone was found once. The chain recombines TRBV9 with TRBJ2-7; tentative D call: TRBD2 (5 bases). Deletions cut 0 bases from V and 6 bases from J, with 7 bases between. Germline CDR1 reads SGDLS; CDR2 reads YYNGEE. CDR3 length equals 12 residues. The CDR3 nucleotides are TGTGCCAGCAGCGTAGACGGGGTCGAGCAGTACTTC. This translates into CASSVDGVEQYF.

The V gene is TRBV19, the J gene TRBJ2-7; D may be TRBD2 (5 bases). The ends were cut back, 1 base at V and 3 bases at J, with 13 bases in the middle. Germline CDR1 is LNHDA and CDR2 is SQIVND (reference sequence). CDR3 length: 15 amino acids. DNA for the CDR3: TGTGCCAGTAGTATAGCGGACTCTATTTACTACGAGCAGTACTTC. Translated: CASSIADSIYYEQYF. The full variable domain, its missing parts supplied by reference TRBV19 and TRBJ2-7, is DGGITQSPKYLFRKEGQNVTLSCEQNLNHDAMYWYRQDPGQGLRLIYYSQIVNDFQKGDIAEGYSVSREKKESFPLTVTSAQKNPTAFYLCASSIADSIYYEQYFGPGTRLTVT.

This clone was counted only a few times. The V call is TRBV4-1, the J call TRBJ2-7, with TRBD2 matching over 9 bases. Germline V gene lookup returns CDR1 MGHRA and CDR2 YSYEKL. The CDR3 is 15 residues long. V was clipped by 3 bases and J by 4 bases; unmatched bases: 7. The CDR3 DNA reads as TGCGCCAGCAGCCAGACCGGGACTAGCAGTTACGAGCAGTACTTC. Protein sequence: CASSQTGTSSYEQYF.

The rearrangement links TRBV2 to TRBJ2-7; D is ambiguous. Trimming left V 4 bases short and J 4 bases short, with 5 bases between. Germline V gene sequence: CDR1 SNHLY, CDR2 FYNNEI. This CDR3 spans 11 amino acids. CDR3 coding DNA: TGTGCCAGCAGTGGCGCATACGAGCAGTACTTC. Protein sequence: CASSGAYEQYF.

The genes are TRBV7-2 and TRBJ2-3; 7 bases map to TRBD2. After removal of 1 base from V and 2 bases from J, the junction contained 3 bases not matched to a gene. This CDR3 spans 15 amino acids. Per the germline V gene, CDR1 is SGHTA and CDR2 is FQGNSA. The CDR3 spells CASSLERGYTDTQYF. The CDR3 bases are TGTGCCAGCAGCTTAGAGCGGGGTTACACAGATACGCAGTATTTT.

The chain links TRBV10-3 to TRBJ1-3, with a weak D call TRBD1 (6 bases). The CDR3 runs to 15 residues. Deletions cut 10 bases from V and 0 bases from J, with 16 bases between. Germline V lookup: CDR1 ENHRY, CDR2 SYGVKD. CDR3 bases: TGTGCCACCCAACCCACAGGGAGCTCTGGAAACACCATATATTTT. It encodes CATQPTGSSGNTIYF.

This chain joins TRBV5-4 and TRBJ1-2; weak D call: TRBD1 (5 bases). The germline CDR1 and CDR2 sequences are SGHNT and YYREEE (reference sequence). This CDR3 spans 14 amino acids. V was clipped by 5 bases and J by 3 bases, with 14 bases between them. CDR3 in DNA: TGTGCCAGCAGGTATGGACAAACCCACTATGGCTACACCTTC. Translating it yields CASRYGQTHYGYTF.